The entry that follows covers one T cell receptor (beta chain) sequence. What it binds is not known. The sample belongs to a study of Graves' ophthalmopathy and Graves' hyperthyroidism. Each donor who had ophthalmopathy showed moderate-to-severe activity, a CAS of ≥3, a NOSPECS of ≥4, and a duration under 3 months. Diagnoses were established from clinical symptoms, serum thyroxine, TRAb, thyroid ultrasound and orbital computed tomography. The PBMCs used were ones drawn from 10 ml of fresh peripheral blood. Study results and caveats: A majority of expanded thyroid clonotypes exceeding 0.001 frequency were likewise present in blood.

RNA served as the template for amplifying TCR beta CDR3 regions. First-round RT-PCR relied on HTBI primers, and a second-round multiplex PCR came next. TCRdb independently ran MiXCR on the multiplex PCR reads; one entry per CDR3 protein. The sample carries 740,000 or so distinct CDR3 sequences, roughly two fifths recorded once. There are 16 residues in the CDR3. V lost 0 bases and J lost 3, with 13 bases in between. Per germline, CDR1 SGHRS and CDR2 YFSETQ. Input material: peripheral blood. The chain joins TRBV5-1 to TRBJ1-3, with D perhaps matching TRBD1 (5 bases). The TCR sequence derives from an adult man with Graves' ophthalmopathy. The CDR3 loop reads CASSLEGPAYGNTIYF. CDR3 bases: TGCGCCAGCAGCTTGGAGGGACCGGCGTATGGAAACACCATATATTTT.